A selection of T cell receptor beta chains follows, all from one sample in a study of CD4 T cells in relation to SARS-CoV-2 and coronaviruses. Libraries were prepared by immunoSEQ multiplex PCR; TCRdb keeps only in-frame clonotypes and omits some of them. The sample holds some 28,000 clones, 74% seen once. For these receptors, no antigen is known. Material for sequencing was CD4+ T cells from PBMCs, cultured in vitro. Receptors originate from a human donor in good health. CDR3s leave out the opening cysteine and the closing phenylalanine or tryptophan. Clone size appears in some rows only: once, few, many, or a class for an expanded clone.

>TRBJ1-1|12|TRBV28|.
ASSLRGGFTEAF
>TRBJ2-7|12|TRBV7-3|.
ASSRYGTPYEQY
>TRBJ2-1|14|TRBV25-1|.
ASSEWGGISYNEQF
>TRBJ1-5|13|TRBV7-2|.
ASSSRGVSNQPQH
>TRBJ2-5|14|TRBV7-2|large
ASRPRLAGGVETQY
>TRBJ2-1|16|TRBV4-2|few
ASSQGVVGGQGANEQF
>TRBJ1-1|10|TRBV5-1|few
ASSLAGREAF
>TRBJ1-2|15|TRBV3-1/TRBV3-2|few
ARQLDRVKPTKYGYT
>TRBJ2-3|11|TRBV3-1/TRBV3-2|.
ASSQEFTDTQY
>TRBJ1-1|14|TRBV6-5|.
ASSYSSGGSRTEAF
>TRBJ2-4|14|TRBV7-2|.
ASSGGGQGAKNIQY
>TRBJ1-5|20|TRBV23-1|.
ASSQSWAEGKDEAGSNQPQH
>TRBJ1-5|13|TRBV6-6|.
ASSWQGYSNQPQH
>TRBJ1-1|11|TRBV5-1|.
ASSVQGDTEAF
>TRBJ2-7|14|TRBV4-1|once
ASSHPTSGNPYEQY